The rows below give T cell receptor beta chains drawn from one sample of a study of type 1 and type 2 diabetes patients. Each CDR3 protein gets one entry after TCRdb re-called the multiplex PCR reads with MiXCR. The data hold 270,000 or so distinct CDR3 sequences, with more than 45% observed a single time. Sequenced input: peripheral blood mononuclear cells (PBMCs). Receptor source: a man aged 18 to 29 with type 2 diabetes. Both conserved end residues are part of each CDR3. Each record gives: D gene, J gene, clone size, V gene, CDR3 protein, CDR3 DNA. D genes are given only for firm matches. Clone size is not always given. Where it is, it says once, few, many or a class for expanded clones.

d_gene: TRBD2; j_gene: TRBJ2-3; abundance: few; v_gene: TRBV7-2; CDR3aa: CASSLTSGGNTQYF; CDR3nt: TGTGCCAGCAGCTTAACTAGCGGGGGTAACACGCAGTATTTT
d_gene: NA; j_gene: TRBJ2-7; abundance: NA; v_gene: TRBV24-1; CDR3aa: CATSDPTGNEQYF; CDR3nt: TGTGCCACCAGTGATCCGACGGGTAACGAGCAGTACTTC
d_gene: NA; j_gene: TRBJ2-7; abundance: NA; v_gene: TRBV7-2; CDR3aa: CASSWAGQYEQYF; CDR3nt: TGTGCCAGCAGCTGGGCCGGACAATACGAGCAGTACTTC
d_gene: TRBD1; j_gene: TRBJ1-1; abundance: NA; v_gene: TRBV9; CDR3aa: CASSVEQGLNTEAFF; CDR3nt: TGTGCCAGCAGCGTAGAACAGGGGCTGAACACTGAAGCTTTCTTT
d_gene: NA; j_gene: TRBJ2-1; abundance: NA; v_gene: TRBV20-1; CDR3aa: CSARARGLLYNEQFF; CDR3nt: TGCAGTGCTAGAGCGAGAGGTCTCCTCTACAATGAGCAGTTCTTC
d_gene: NA; j_gene: TRBJ1-1; abundance: many; v_gene: TRBV15; CDR3aa: CATSRDQGAGTEAFF; CDR3nt: TGTGCCACCAGCAGAGATCAAGGGGCGGGAACTGAAGCTTTCTTT
d_gene: NA; j_gene: TRBJ2-1; abundance: NA; v_gene: TRBV7-9; CDR3aa: CASSQVGKQQFF; CDR3nt: TGCGCCAGCAGCCAAGTCGGCAAACAGCAGTTCTTC
d_gene: TRBD2; j_gene: TRBJ2-7; abundance: NA; v_gene: TRBV12-3/TRBV12-4; CDR3aa: CASSFGGANYEQYF; CDR3nt: TGTGCCAGCAGTTTCGGGGGGGCTAACTACGAGCAGTACTTC
d_gene: TRBD1; j_gene: TRBJ2-7; abundance: NA; v_gene: TRBV2; CDR3aa: CASSATGGGDEQYF; CDR3nt: TGTGCCAGCAGTGCTACAGGGGGAGGAGACGAGCAGTACTTC
d_gene: NA; j_gene: TRBJ1-4; abundance: NA; v_gene: TRBV20-1; CDR3aa: CSAKNTPASNEKLFF; CDR3nt: TGCAGTGCTAAAAACACGCCAGCCTCTAATGAAAAACTGTTTTTT
d_gene: NA; j_gene: TRBJ1-2; abundance: few; v_gene: TRBV2; CDR3aa: CASSESRQDFYGYTF; CDR3nt: TGTGCCAGCAGTGAATCGAGACAGGACTTCTATGGCTACACCTTC
d_gene: TRBD1; j_gene: TRBJ1-1; abundance: many; v_gene: TRBV15; CDR3aa: CATRDRDAGNTEAFF; CDR3nt: TGTGCCACCCGTGACAGGGATGCGGGGAACACTGAAGCTTTCTTT
d_gene: NA; j_gene: TRBJ2-7; abundance: NA; v_gene: TRBV10-1; CDR3aa: CASSEARALAPLAYEQYF; CDR3nt: TGCGCCAGCAGTGAGGCCCGAGCGCTTGCACCTCTGGCCTACGAGCAGTACTTC
d_gene: NA; j_gene: TRBJ2-2; abundance: NA; v_gene: TRBV27; CDR3aa: CASSQTRATGELFF; CDR3nt: TGTGCCAGCAGTCAGACAAGGGCCACCGGGGAGCTGTTTTTT
d_gene: NA; j_gene: TRBJ2-2; abundance: many; v_gene: TRBV15; CDR3aa: CATSYRGVGQPNTGELFF; CDR3nt: TGTGCCACCAGCTATCGAGGTGTAGGACAGCCGAACACCGGGGAGCTGTTTTTT
d_gene: TRBD1; j_gene: TRBJ2-6; abundance: NA; v_gene: TRBV20-1; CDR3aa: CSATKGTGGFPGANVLTF; CDR3nt: TGCAGTGCTACCAAAGGGACAGGGGGATTCCCTGGGGCCAACGTCCTGACTTTC
d_gene: TRBD1; j_gene: TRBJ2-2; abundance: NA; v_gene: TRBV28; CDR3aa: CASSSTGSTGELFF; CDR3nt: TGTGCCAGCAGTTCGACAGGGAGCACCGGGGAGCTGTTTTTT
d_gene: NA; j_gene: TRBJ2-1; abundance: NA; v_gene: TRBV19; CDR3aa: CASSMTSRGSYNEQFF; CDR3nt: TGTGCCAGTAGTATGACTTCAAGGGGGTCCTACAATGAGCAGTTCTTC
d_gene: TRBD1; j_gene: TRBJ1-6; abundance: NA; v_gene: TRBV25-1; CDR3aa: CASSTYRQGWNSPLHF; CDR3nt: TGTGCCAGCAGTACTTACAGACAGGGGTGGAATTCACCCCTCCACTTT
d_gene: NA; j_gene: TRBJ2-1; abundance: NA; v_gene: TRBV19; CDR3aa: CASSMEWRNEQFF; CDR3nt: TGTGCCAGTAGTATGGAGTGGAGGAATGAGCAGTTCTTC
d_gene: TRBD1; j_gene: TRBJ2-7; abundance: NA; v_gene: TRBV12-3/TRBV12-4; CDR3aa: CASSFGQGNPSGEQYF; CDR3nt: TGTGCCAGCAGTTTCGGACAGGGTAATCCGTCGGGGGAGCAGTACTTC
d_gene: TRBD1; j_gene: TRBJ1-1; abundance: NA; v_gene: TRBV12-3/TRBV12-4; CDR3aa: CASRRGLGTGEFPEAFF; CDR3nt: TGTGCCAGCAGACGCGGCCTCGGGACAGGGGAATTCCCTGAAGCTTTCTTT
d_gene: NA; j_gene: TRBJ2-7; abundance: NA; v_gene: TRBV29-1; CDR3aa: CSVESSYEQYF; CDR3nt: TGCAGCGTTGAAAGTTCCTACGAGCAGTACTTC
d_gene: TRBD2; j_gene: TRBJ2-5; abundance: NA; v_gene: TRBV30; CDR3aa: CAWSTGLAGQETQYF; CDR3nt: TGTGCCTGGAGTACGGGACTAGCGGGACAGGAGACCCAGTACTTC
d_gene: TRBD2; j_gene: TRBJ2-1; abundance: NA; v_gene: TRBV7-2; CDR3aa: CASSSLEAGFNEQFF; CDR3nt: TGTGCCAGCAGCTCTTTGGAAGCGGGGTTCAATGAGCAGTTCTTC
d_gene: NA; j_gene: TRBJ1-1; abundance: few; v_gene: TRBV2; CDR3aa: CASSVEGTGAEAFF; CDR3nt: TGTGCCAGCAGTGTCGAGGGCACGGGGGCTGAAGCTTTCTTT
d_gene: NA; j_gene: TRBJ1-6; abundance: NA; v_gene: TRBV19; CDR3aa: CASSIDARSPLHF; CDR3nt: TGTGCCAGTAGTATAGATGCTCGGTCACCCCTCCACTTT
d_gene: TRBD1; j_gene: TRBJ2-5; abundance: NA; v_gene: TRBV6-5; CDR3aa: CASRPRDRPLLRWATQYF; CDR3nt: TGTGCCAGCAGACCACGGGACAGACCACTCCTAAGATGGGCGACCCAGTACTTC
d_gene: NA; j_gene: TRBJ1-4; abundance: many; v_gene: TRBV2; CDR3aa: CASKWARNEKLFF; CDR3nt: TGTGCCAGCAAGTGGGCAAGAAATGAAAAACTGTTTTTT
d_gene: NA; j_gene: TRBJ2-7; abundance: NA; v_gene: TRBV20-1; CDR3aa: CSAHRYEQYF; CDR3nt: TGCAGTGCTCACAGGTACGAGCAGTACTTC
d_gene: NA; j_gene: TRBJ2-4; abundance: NA; v_gene: TRBV25-1; CDR3aa: CASSEGSGAGAKNIQYF; CDR3nt: TGTGCCAGCAGTGAGGGGTCAGGGGCAGGGGCCAAAAACATTCAGTACTTC
d_gene: NA; j_gene: TRBJ2-1; abundance: NA; v_gene: TRBV2; CDR3aa: CASSRWTVSSYNEQFF; CDR3nt: TGTGCCAGCAGCCGCTGGACGGTTAGTAGCTACAATGAGCAGTTCTTC
d_gene: NA; j_gene: TRBJ1-1; abundance: few; v_gene: TRBV20-1; CDR3aa: CSARAATVMNTEAFF; CDR3nt: TGCAGTGCTAGAGCTGCGACAGTCATGAACACTGAAGCTTTCTTT
d_gene: NA; j_gene: TRBJ1-1; abundance: NA; v_gene: TRBV7-3; CDR3aa: CASSLGQGNRMNTEAFF; CDR3nt: TGTGCCAGCAGCTTAGGCCAGGGAAACAGGATGAACACTGAAGCTTTCTTT
d_gene: NA; j_gene: TRBJ1-5; abundance: few; v_gene: TRBV20-1; CDR3aa: CSAPPEGYGQPQHF; CDR3nt: TGCAGTGCCCCTCCAGAAGGGTATGGTCAGCCCCAGCATTTT
d_gene: TRBD1; j_gene: TRBJ1-1; abundance: NA; v_gene: TRBV7-6; CDR3aa: CASSPSGTGADTEAFF; CDR3nt: TGTGCCAGCAGCCCATCCGGGACAGGGGCTGACACTGAAGCTTTCTTT
d_gene: NA; j_gene: TRBJ2-7; abundance: few; v_gene: TRBV4-1; CDR3aa: CASSQASARPYEQYF; CDR3nt: TGCGCCAGCAGCCAAGCCAGCGCAAGGCCCTACGAGCAGTACTTC
d_gene: NA; j_gene: TRBJ1-2; abundance: NA; v_gene: TRBV13; CDR3aa: CASSRLRESQGNYGYTF; CDR3nt: TGTGCCAGCAGCCGTCTACGGGAGTCACAGGGCAACTATGGCTACACCTTC
d_gene: NA; j_gene: TRBJ2-5; abundance: NA; v_gene: TRBV19; CDR3aa: CAKLTSRGQETQYF; CDR3nt: TGTGCCAAACTGACTAGTCGGGGCCAAGAGACCCAGTACTTC
d_gene: NA; j_gene: TRBJ1-1; abundance: NA; v_gene: TRBV6-5; CDR3aa: CASSYRPYWRPFLWNTEAFF; CDR3nt: TGTGCCAGCAGTTACCGGCCTTATTGGAGGCCCTTCTTGTGGAACACTGAAGCTTTCTTT
d_gene: NA; j_gene: TRBJ2-2; abundance: NA; v_gene: TRBV7-9; CDR3aa: CASSLAGGANTGELFF; CDR3nt: TGTGCCAGCAGCTTAGCCGGCGGGGCGAACACCGGGGAGCTGTTTTTT
d_gene: TRBD1; j_gene: TRBJ1-2; abundance: NA; v_gene: TRBV19; CDR3aa: CASSPGQPANYGYTF; CDR3nt: TGTGCCAGTAGTCCGGGACAGCCAGCTAACTATGGCTACACCTTC
d_gene: NA; j_gene: TRBJ2-7; abundance: NA; v_gene: TRBV5-1; CDR3aa: CASSLGQWEQYF; CDR3nt: TGCGCCAGCAGCTTGGGACAGTGGGAGCAGTACTTC
d_gene: NA; j_gene: TRBJ1-2; abundance: NA; v_gene: TRBV12-3/TRBV12-4; CDR3aa: CAASRALYGYTF; CDR3nt: TGTGCCGCCAGCAGGGCACTGTATGGCTACACCTTC
d_gene: TRBD2; j_gene: TRBJ2-3; abundance: few; v_gene: TRBV7-4; CDR3aa: CASSSRLAGGGDTQYF; CDR3nt: TGTGCCAGCAGCTCCCGACTAGCGGGAGGCGGGGATACGCAGTATTTT